A single sample is the source of the 5 T cell receptor beta chains below, sequenced in a study of CXCR3-negative and CXCR3-positive naive CD8 T cells. Notes on the study in general: CXCR3-positive naive cells carried more hydrophobic TRB CDR3s than CXCR3-negative ones.

No antigen has been identified for these receptors. In preparing the TRB cDNA libraries, 5' RACE with UMI labels was used. TCRdb re-called the 5' RACE reads and catalogs CDR3 proteins one per entry, DNA excluded. Recorded here are some 150,000 distinct CDR3 sequences; the top ten clones represent approximately 0.51%. Input material: naive CXCR3+ CD8+ T cells from blood. The subset: CD45RO-CCR7+CD27+CD95- naive CD8+ T cells expressing CXCR3 (TNR3+). These receptors were taken from a human donor in good health. Some clones in this sample may be carry-over from other donors' samples.

This chain links TRBV4-1 with TRBJ2-3; TCRdb lists TRBD2, though no DNA is available to test this call. This CDR3 spans 15 amino acids. Looked up from germline, CDR1 is MGHRA and CDR2 is YSYEKL. The CDR3 reads CASSHGTTSTDTQYF.

This chain connects TRBV7-7 to TRBJ2-1; the D gene TCRdb calls, TRBD2, cannot be checked with no DNA. The germline V gene has CDR1 SSHAT and CDR2 FNYEAQ (reference sequence). There are 17 residues in the CDR3. This chain's CDR3 is CASSPRPFSGGYNEQFF.

This chain connects TRBV3-1 to TRBJ2-7; the D call from TCRdb, TRBD1, cannot be confirmed without DNA. From germline, CDR1 is LGHDT and CDR2 YNNKEL (reference sequence). CDR3 length: 14 residues. CDR3 sequence reads: CASSQIQGTDEQYF.

The CDR3 is CASSSPEVKRNNYGYTF. The V and J genes are TRBV28 and TRBJ1-2; the TRBD1 assignment by TCRdb is unverifiable without DNA. The CDR3 is made up of 17 amino acids. Germline V gene lookup returns CDR1 MDHEN and CDR2 SYDVKM.

The rearrangement uses TRBV6-5 and TRBJ2-5; checking the TCRdb D call of TRBD2 is not possible without DNA. The CDR3 is 16 residues long. Germline CDR1 and CDR2: MNHEY and SVGAGI. This CDR3 reads CASSYSTVAGEETQYF.